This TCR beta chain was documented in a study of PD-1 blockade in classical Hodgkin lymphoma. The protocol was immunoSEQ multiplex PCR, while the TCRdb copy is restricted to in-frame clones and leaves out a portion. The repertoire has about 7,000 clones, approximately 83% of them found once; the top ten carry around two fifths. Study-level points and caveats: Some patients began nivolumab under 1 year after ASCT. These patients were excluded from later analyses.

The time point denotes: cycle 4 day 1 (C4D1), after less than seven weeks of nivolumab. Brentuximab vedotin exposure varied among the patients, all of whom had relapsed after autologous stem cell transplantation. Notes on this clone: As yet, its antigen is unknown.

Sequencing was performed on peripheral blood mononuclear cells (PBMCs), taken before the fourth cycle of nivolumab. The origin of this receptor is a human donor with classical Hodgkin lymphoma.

The CDR3 DNA reads as TGTGCCAGCAGCTATACGACAGGGGATGGCTACACCTTC. It is translated as CASSYTTGDGYTF. The V call is TRBV7-9, the J call TRBJ1-2; 8 bases match TRBD1. From germline, CDR1 is SEHNR and CDR2 FQNEAQ (reference sequence). CDR3 length: 13 residues. V trimming: 4 bases; J trimming: 6 bases; junction bases outside the gene matches: 4.